One sample yielded the 27 T cell receptor beta chains listed below, sequenced in a study of blood T cells in healthy people across ages. The second PCR ran roughly 6 to 11 cycles with a sample-barcoded 5' primer and J-beta primers. In TCRdb, the 5' RACE reads were re-called with MiXCR into one record per CDR3 protein. The repertoire holds about 620,000 distinct CDR3 sequences, with over 20% as singletons. Source material: blood. Every receptor here comes from a man between 65 and 79 years old in good health.

The CDR3: CASSSRTANTEAFF. The DNA of the CDR3 is TGCGCCAGCAGCTCGCGGACAGCGAACACTGAAGCTTTCTTT. V is TRBV5-1 and J is TRBJ1-1, with D perhaps matching TRBD1 (6 bases). Trimming took off 3 bases at V and 1 base at J, with 10 bases between the two ends. The CDR3 is 14 residues long. Germline assignment: CDR1 SGHRS and CDR2 YFSETQ.

The chain recombines TRBV12-3 or TRBV12-4 with TRBJ2-1; 11 nucleotides align to TRBD2. This CDR3 comprises 15 residues. The ends lost 6 bases at V and 6 bases at J; junction bases unmatched: 7. The CDR3 region has the DNA TGTGCCAGCAGAATAGCGGGAGGGGACGGCAATGAGCAGTTCTTC. Translation: CASRIAGGDGNEQFF.

This chain uses TRBV20-1 with TRBJ1-2; the match to TRBD1 covers 7 bases. This CDR3 contains 13 residues. CDR1 is DFQATT and CDR2 is SNEGSKA in the germline V gene (reference sequence). V gave up 5 bases and J gave up 7 bases; unmatched junction bases: 10. In DNA form, the CDR3 reads TGCAGTGCTCCTCACAGGGGATCTGGTGGCTACACCTTC. As protein: CSAPHRGSGGYTF.

In this sample, this clonotype turned up a few times. The junction departs from germline at one end; a sequencing error may be responsible. The chain has TRBV9 and TRBJ2-7; no firm D call. This CDR3 is 11 amino acids long. CDR1 SGDLS and CDR2 YYNGEE come from the germline V gene. This CDR3 is CAGSVGYEQYF. The CDR3, as DNA: TGTGCCGGCAGCGTAGGCTACGAGCAGTACTTC. The variable domain in full, with the rest retrieved from reference TRBV9 and TRBJ2-7, is DSGVTQTPKHLITATGQRVTLRCSPRSGDLSVYWYQQSLDQGLQFLIQYYNGEERAKGNILERFSAQQFPDLHSELNLSSLELGDSALYFCAGSVGYEQYFGPGTRLTVT.

This chain joins TRBV20-1 and TRBJ2-3; a weak D match, TRBD2 (5 bases). The V and J ends lost 4 bases and 2 bases respectively, with 13 bases between them. The length of the CDR3 is 14 residues. From germline, CDR1 is DFQATT and CDR2 SNEGSKA (reference sequence). CDR3 residues: CSAKTTSNTDTQYF. For the CDR3, the DNA is TGCAGTGCTAAGACTACCTCCAACACAGATACGCAGTATTTT.

In its sample, this clonotype was seen many times. The V call is TRBV7-8, the J call TRBJ2-4; D is unresolved. V was shortened by 0 bases and J by 0 bases, with 6 bases between the two germline ends. This CDR3 spans 15 amino acids. Germline V gene sequence: CDR1 SGHVS, CDR2 FQNEAQ. The CDR3 coding sequence is TGTGCCAGCAGCTTAGCGGCACTAGCCAAAAACATTCAGTACTTC. Translation: CASSLAALAKNIQYF.

The chain combines TRBV2 with TRBJ2-1; D might be TRBD2 (5 bases). The V and J ends lost 4 bases and 7 bases respectively, with 14 bases between them. The CDR3 runs to 14 residues. Germline CDR1 is SNHLY and CDR2 is FYNNEI. The CDR3 DNA follows: TGTGCCAGCAGTGCGGCTAGCCGTGAGAATGAGCAGTTCTTC. Amino acid sequence: CASSAASRENEQFF.

This clonotype was seen only a few times. The rearrangement uses TRBV9 and TRBJ2-5, with no clear D. Trimming left V 2 bases short and J 2 bases short, with 16 bases between. Germline-derived CDR1 and CDR2 are SGDLS and YYNGEE. This CDR3 spans 16 amino acids. CDR3 sequence: CASSVSGLRTQETQYF. The CDR3 coding sequence is TGTGCCAGCAGCGTTTCAGGTTTACGCACACAAGAGACCCAGTACTTC. Using reference TRBV9 and TRBJ2-5 for the parts outside the CDR3, the full variable domain is DSGVTQTPKHLITATGQRVTLRCSPRSGDLSVYWYQQSLDQGLQFLIQYYNGEERAKGNILERFSAQQFPDLHSELNLSSLELGDSALYFCASSVSGLRTQETQYFGPGTRLLVL.

This chain connects TRBV7-9 to TRBJ2-3, with 10 positions matching TRBD2. The CDR3 extends over 16 amino acids. Germline lookup yields CDR1 SEHNR and CDR2 FQNEAQ (reference sequence). The V and J ends lost 4 bases and 3 bases, in that order; junction bases with no gene match: 7. CDR3 DNA: TGTGCCAGCAGCTCTAGCGGGAGTCAACGGACAGATACGCAGTATTTT. As protein: CASSSSGSQRTDTQYF.

The chain employs TRBV20-1 and TRBJ1-2; D unclear. The V gene's germline CDR1 is DFQATT and CDR2 SNEGSKA (reference sequence). This CDR3 is 14 amino acids long. V lost 2 bases and J lost 4, with 14 bases in between. Written as DNA, the CDR3 is TGCAGTGCTAGATTGCAGGATCACTTCTATGGCTACACCTTC. This sequence encodes CSARLQDHFYGYTF.

The chain is built from TRBV5-1 and TRBJ2-3, with TRBD2 matching 8 bases. From germline, CDR1 is SGHRS and CDR2 YFSETQ. V was clipped by 2 bases and J by 3 bases; unmatched bases: 5. The CDR3 is 15 residues long. Here the CDR3 DNA reads TGCGCCAGCAGCTTAGCGGGAGACGAGACAGATACGCAGTATTTT. Amino acid sequence: CASSLAGDETDTQYF.

The chain has TRBV2 and TRBJ2-7; D gene ambiguous. CDR3 size: 16 residues. V lost 0 bases, J lost 1 base, and 13 bases lay in between. Per germline, CDR1 SNHLY and CDR2 FYNNEI. CDR3 in DNA: TGTGCCAGCAGTGAAGCGCGTAACGTGGGGTCCTACGAGCAGTACTTC. This gives the protein CASSEARNVGSYEQYF.

The V gene is TRBV9, the J gene TRBJ1-4; weak D call: TRBD1 (5 bases). V dropped 0 bases and J dropped 8 bases, with 11 bases sitting between them. The CDR3 is 14 residues long. The germline V gene encodes CDR1 SGDLS and CDR2 YYNGEE. The chain's CDR3 is CASSVAQGEEKLFF. Written as DNA, the CDR3 is TGTGCCAGCAGCGTAGCCCAGGGAGAGGAAAAACTGTTTTTT.

The rearrangement uses TRBV7-6 and TRBJ1-5; D not certain. Germline lookup yields CDR1 SGHVS and CDR2 FNYEAQ. V shed 0 bases and J shed 7 bases, with 22 bases lying between them. This CDR3 region has 18 residues. The chain's CDR3 is CASSLAWGGKGAGQPQHF. The DNA of the CDR3 is TGTGCCAGCAGCTTAGCGTGGGGTGGTAAGGGAGCAGGACAGCCCCAGCATTTT.

This clonotype occurred a few times. One junction end disagrees with the germline gene, perhaps due to a read error. The V and J genes are TRBV7-7 and TRBJ2-3; 7 bases line up with TRBD1. CDR1 is SSHAT and CDR2 is FNYEAQ in the germline V gene (reference sequence). This CDR3 has 18 amino acids. The CDR3 DNA follows: TGTGCTAGCAGCCCTTTGCGGACCGGGACAGTTAGCACAGATACGCAGTATTTT. Its translation is CASSPLRTGTVSTDTQYF.

The table lists this clonotype with a few counts. This chain connects TRBV4-3 to TRBJ1-6; D is uncertain. Germline CDR1 and CDR2: LGHNA and YSLEER. The CDR3 has 15 residues. V lost 4 bases and J 6 bases, leaving 13 bases between the germline ends. CDR3 DNA sequence: TGCGCCAGCAGCCCCGGTGCCGGCTTTAATTCACCCCTCCACTTT. The encoded protein is CASSPGAGFNSPLHF.

This clonotype came up many times. This chain connects TRBV3-1 to TRBJ2-5, with D possibly being TRBD1 (5 bases). The J call may be incorrect, as the DNA end agrees better with TRBJ2-1. The CDR3 covers 12 residues. Germline lookup yields CDR1 LGHDT and CDR2 YNNKEL (reference sequence). The CDR3 spells CASSQGTPQQFF. CDR3 in DNA: TGTGCCAGCAGCCAAGGGACACCTCAGCAGTTCTTC.

There are many counts of this clonotype. The chain combines TRBV7-9 with TRBJ1-4, with D possibly being TRBD1 (6 bases). The CDR3 is 16 residues long. In germline, CDR1 is SEHNR, CDR2 FQNEAQ (reference sequence). Trimming removed 4 bases from V and 0 bases from J, with 12 bases in between. The CDR3 DNA reads TGTGCCAGCAGCTCAACAGGGATCGCAACTAATGAAAAACTGTTTTTT. As protein: CASSSTGIATNEKLFF.

This clonotype was found a few times. This sequence joins TRBV5-1 and TRBJ1-4, with 11 nucleotides matching TRBD1. The CDR3 length is 15 residues. Germline V gene sequence: CDR1 SGHRS, CDR2 YFSETQ. With V trimmed by 2 bases and J by 10 bases, 7 bases remained unmatched. This CDR3 is CASSFRGQGAGKLFF. CDR3 nucleotide sequence: TGCGCCAGCAGCTTTCGAGGACAGGGGGCGGGAAAACTGTTTTTT.

This clonotype appeared many times. The chain couples TRBV20-1 to TRBJ1-6; 8 bases are a match to TRBD1. Per germline, CDR1 DFQATT and CDR2 SNEGSKA (reference sequence). The CDR3 spans 15 residues. V lost 2 bases, J lost 3 bases, and 3 bases stayed unmatched. The CDR3 loop reads CSARIGQGYNSPLHF. The CDR3 DNA sequence: TGCAGTGCTAGAATTGGACAGGGCTATAATTCACCCCTCCACTTT.

The J gene is TRBJ2-7, the V gene TRBV20-1; possibly TRBD1 for D (6 bases). The CDR3 contains 15 residues. Germline-derived CDR1 and CDR2 are DFQATT and SNEGSKA (reference sequence). Between the trimmed V and J ends, which lost 6 bases and 0 bases, there was a span of 18 bases. Here the CDR3 reads CSAPDSSTVSYEQYF. CDR3 sequence (DNA): TGCAGTGCACCGGACAGTTCGACGGTCTCCTACGAGCAGTACTTC.

A word on this clonotype: A junction boundary mismatches the germline segment, possibly from a read error. The rearrangement joins TRBV4-2 to TRBJ2-5; D gene ambiguous. The tail of the sequence fits TRBJ2-1 better, so the J call may be wrong. The CDR3 sequence is 12 residues long. Germline V gene lookup returns CDR1 LGHNA and CDR2 YNFKEQ. The CDR3 coding sequence is TGTGCCAGCAGCCCTGCTATAAATGGGCAGTTCTTC. Translated: CASSPAINGQFF.

This clonotype was counted only a few times. The genes are TRBV29-1 and TRBJ2-5; D gene ambiguous. The V gene lost 3 bases and the J gene lost 4 bases, with 6 bases spanning the gap. Germline lookup yields CDR1 SQVTM and CDR2 ANQGSEA. CDR3 length equals 11 residues. CDR3 sequence: CSVEGSETQYF. The DNA for the CDR3 is TGCAGCGTTGAGGGTTCAGAGACCCAGTACTTC.

The chain carries TRBV28 and TRBJ1-6; 7 nucleotides line up with TRBD1. The ends lost 11 bases at V and 6 bases at J; junction bases unmatched: 10. CDR3 size: 14 residues. From germline, CDR1 is MDHEN and CDR2 SYDVKM. The DNA of the CDR3 is TGTGCCGCTTCCTTGGGACAGCGTAATTCACCCCTCCACTTT. Protein: CAASLGQRNSPLHF.

This clonotype was seen only a few times. The rearrangement links TRBV20-1 to TRBJ1-4; D might be TRBD1 (6 bases). The germline V and J ends were trimmed by 5 bases and 5 bases, with 15 bases remaining between them. The CDR3 is 14 amino acids. Germline lookup yields CDR1 DFQATT and CDR2 SNEGSKA (reference sequence). The CDR3 loop is CSAATGGQNEKLFF. CDR3 DNA: TGCAGTGCTGCTACCGGGGGCCAGAATGAAAAACTGTTTTTT.

The chain carries TRBV20-1 and TRBJ2-5, with 10 bases aligning to TRBD2. The CDR3 spans 14 residues. Germline V CDR1 and CDR2: DFQATT, SNEGSKA (reference sequence). The V gene end was trimmed by 6 bases and the J gene end by 3 bases; junction bases not matched to a gene: 7. CDR3 DNA sequence: TGCAGTGCGGTCGAAACTAGCGGGAAAGAGACCCAGTACTTC. Protein: CSAVETSGKETQYF.

This clonotype appeared a few times. CDR3 in DNA: TGTGCCAGCAGTTTATCTTACAGTGTGAACACTGAAGCTTTCTTT. Translating it yields CASSLSYSVNTEAFF. The V call is TRBV27, the J call TRBJ1-1, with D hard to call. In germline, CDR1 is MNHEY, CDR2 SMNVEV (reference sequence). This CDR3 comprises 15 residues. V was trimmed by 0 bases and J by 0 bases, leaving 8 bases between them.